These 12 T cell receptor beta chains originate from one sample sequenced in a study of OX40 agonist ivuxolimab in advanced cancers. Measured with immunoSEQ multiplex PCR; TCRdb has only the in-frame clones, and not every one. The sample has nearly 80,000 clones; around 94% are singletons. Sequencing used CD4+ or CD8+ T cells sorted from blood, obtained in a trial of the OX40 agonist ivuxolimab. The receptor source for this set is an adult with an advanced solid tumor such as melanoma, head and neck, liver or kidney cancer.

The chain carries TRBV28 and TRBJ2-3; possibly TRBD2 for D (5 bases). The CDR3 is 13 amino acids. CDR1 and CDR2 from the germline V gene are MDHEN and SYDVKM. With 7 bases removed from V and 5 bases from J, the gap between germline ends came to 13 bases. CDR3 region: CASNPPRGDTQYF. The CDR3 DNA is TGTGCCAGCAACCCCCCCCGGGGAGATACGCAGTATTTT.

Here the CDR3 reads CASRTEGETSGRKGPGELFF. The CDR3 nucleotides are TGTGCCAGCAGGACGGAGGGGGAGACTAGCGGGAGGAAGGGGCCCGGGGAGCTGTTTTTT. The chain is built from TRBV4-2 and TRBJ2-2, with TRBD2 identical over 13 bases. The ends lost 6 bases at V and 6 bases at J; junction bases unmatched: 19. The CDR3 has 20 residues. Per germline, CDR1 LGHNA and CDR2 YNFKEQ.

This chain joins TRBV4-1 and TRBJ2-3; unclear D gene. V was pared by 1 base and J by 4 bases, with 9 bases between. Germline lookup yields CDR1 MGHRA and CDR2 YSYEKL. The CDR3 sequence is 14 residues long. The CDR3 nucleotides are TGCGCCAGCAGCCAAGGTGAGAGGCCAGATACGCAGTATTTT. It is translated as CASSQGERPDTQYF.

V and J are TRBV14 and TRBJ2-7; no reliable D call. CDR1 and CDR2 (germline): SGHDN, FVKESK. The CDR3 is 16 residues long. The V and J ends lost 4 bases and 2 bases respectively, with 18 bases between them. The CDR3 loop is CASSPGASFLAYEQYF. The CDR3 DNA is TGTGCCAGCAGCCCCGGCGCGTCGTTTCTCGCCTACGAGCAGTACTTC.

This chain joins TRBV19 and TRBJ2-5; 8 bases line up with TRBD1. The CDR3 is 13 amino acids. Germline values: CDR1 LNHDA, CDR2 SQIVND (reference sequence). With V trimmed by 9 bases and J by 5 bases, 8 bases remained unmatched. CDR3 sequence (DNA): TGTGCCAGCTCCGGGACAGGCGGGGAGACCCAGTACTTC. Translating gives CASSGTGGETQYF.

The J gene is TRBJ2-2, the V gene TRBV19; perhaps D is TRBD1 or TRBD2 (5 bases each). The CDR3 loop spans 18 amino acids. CDR1 LNHDA and CDR2 SQIVND come from the germline V gene (reference sequence). V was clipped by 2 bases and J by 1 base, with 17 bases between them. CDR3 sequence reads: CASSIPPGTGLNTGELFF. The CDR3 DNA sequence: TGTGCCAGTAGTATACCCCCGGGAACAGGCTTGAACACCGGGGAGCTGTTTTTT.

The chain is built from TRBV25-1 and TRBJ2-1; D is possibly TRBD2 (6 bases). Looked up from germline, CDR1 is MGHDK and CDR2 is SYGVNS. The V end was cut by 3 bases, the J end by 10 bases, with 19 bases between. The CDR3 has 15 amino acids. CDR3 DNA sequence: TGTGCCAGCAGTGACCTTGGGGACCTAGCGTTCGAGCAGTTCTTC. This sequence encodes CASSDLGDLAFEQFF.

The chain links TRBV7-9 to TRBJ1-2, with 7 bases fitting TRBD1. In germline, CDR1 is SEHNR, CDR2 FQNEAQ (reference sequence). With V trimmed by 1 base and J by 8 bases, 10 bases remained unmatched. The CDR3 is made up of 15 amino acids. CDR3 protein: CASSLGSEGARGYTF. CDR3 DNA sequence: TGTGCCAGCAGCTTAGGGTCGGAGGGGGCGCGAGGCTACACCTTC. The entire variable domain, with the rest obtained from reference TRBV7-9 and TRBJ1-2, is as follows: DTGVSQNPRHKITKRGQNVTFRCDPISEHNRLYWYRQTLGQGPEFLTYFQNEAQLEKSRLLSDRFSAERPKGSFSTLEIQRTEQGDSAMYLCASSLGSEGARGYTFGSGTRLTVV.

This clone was observed once. CDR3 sequence reads: CASNREFNEQYF. In DNA, the CDR3 is TGTGCCAGCAACCGGGAATTTAACGAGCAGTACTTC. The chain carries TRBV5-6 and TRBJ2-7, with D perhaps TRBD2 (5 bases). CDR1 is SGHDT and CDR2 is YYEEEE in the germline V gene. V lost 6 bases to trimming and J lost 5 bases, with 12 bases between them. CDR3 size: 12 residues.

The V gene is TRBV7-6, the J gene TRBJ1-2; 8 nucleotides align to TRBD1. The J segment lost 4 bases and the V segment lost 5 bases, leaving 15 bases of the junction unmatched. Germline CDR1 and CDR2: SGHVS and FNYEAQ. The CDR3 sequence is 17 residues long. The DNA of the CDR3 is TGTGCCAGCAGCCCCAGTTCCGGACAGGGTCTGACCTATGGCTACACCTTC. Translated, it gives CASSPSSGQGLTYGYTF.

This clone was observed a few times. The chain uses TRBV11-2 and TRBJ1-5; no definite D call. CDR3 length equals 15 residues. Germline-derived CDR1 and CDR2 are SGHAT and FQNNGV. The ends were cut back, 3 bases at V and 2 bases at J, with 11 bases in the middle. The CDR3 coding sequence is TGTGCCAGCAGCTTGGGGAGGTCGGGCAATCAGCCCCAGCATTTT. It yields the protein CASSLGRSGNQPQHF.

The rearrangement links TRBV9 to TRBJ2-5; TRBD2 aligns across 10 bases. This CDR3 comprises 16 residues. Germline CDR1 SGDLS, CDR2 YYNGEE. The junction had 11 bases not matched to a gene; V was cut back by 4 bases and J by 5 bases. The CDR3 sequence is CASSPQPTSGSETQYF. Here the CDR3 DNA reads TGTGCCAGCAGCCCACAGCCGACTAGCGGGTCGGAGACCCAGTACTTC.